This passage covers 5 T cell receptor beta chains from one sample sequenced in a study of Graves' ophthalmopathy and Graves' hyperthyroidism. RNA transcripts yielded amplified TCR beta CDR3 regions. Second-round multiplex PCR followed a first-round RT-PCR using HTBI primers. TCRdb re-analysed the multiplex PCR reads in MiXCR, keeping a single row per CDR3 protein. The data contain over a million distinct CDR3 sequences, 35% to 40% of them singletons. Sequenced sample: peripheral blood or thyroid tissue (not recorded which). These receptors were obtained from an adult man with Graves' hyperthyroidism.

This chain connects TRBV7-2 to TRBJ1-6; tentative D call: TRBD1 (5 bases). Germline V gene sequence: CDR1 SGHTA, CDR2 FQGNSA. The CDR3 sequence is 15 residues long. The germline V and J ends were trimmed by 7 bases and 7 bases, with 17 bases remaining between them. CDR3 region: CASTVLGPGNSPLHF. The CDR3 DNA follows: TGTGCCAGCACGGTCCTGGGGCCGGGGAATTCACCCCTCCACTTT.

The CDR3 DNA follows: TGTGCCAGCAGCTTGGGGACACTCGACGAGCAGTACTTC. It specifies CASSLGTLDEQYF. This sequence joins TRBV7-8 and TRBJ2-7, with D perhaps TRBD1 (6 bases). Germline values: CDR1 SGHVS, CDR2 FQNEAQ. With 3 bases removed from V and 5 bases from J, the gap between germline ends came to 11 bases. The CDR3 has 13 amino acids.

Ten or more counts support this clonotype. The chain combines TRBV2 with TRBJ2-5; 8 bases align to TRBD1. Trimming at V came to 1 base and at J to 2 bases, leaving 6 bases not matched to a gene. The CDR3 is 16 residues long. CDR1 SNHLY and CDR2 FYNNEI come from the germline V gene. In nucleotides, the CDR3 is TGTGCCAGCAGTGAAGAATGGACAGGGTATCAAGAGACCCAGTACTTC. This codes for CASSEEWTGYQETQYF. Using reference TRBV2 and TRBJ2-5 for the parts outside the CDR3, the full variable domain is EPEVTQTPSHQVTQMGQEVILRCVPISNHLYFYWYRQILGQKVEFLVSFYNNEISEKSEIFDDQFSVERPDGSNFTLKIRSTKLEDSAMYFCASSEEWTGYQETQYFGPGTRLLVL.

DNA of the CDR3: TGTGCCAGCGGACAGGGGGTGAACGAGCAGTACTTC. Its protein product is CASGQGVNEQYF. J is TRBJ2-7 and V is TRBV6-2 or TRBV6-3, with 10 bases matching TRBD1. The junction had 3 bases not matched to a gene; V was cut back by 8 bases and J by 5 bases. The germline V gene encodes CDR1 MNHEY and CDR2 SVGEGT. The CDR3 length is 12 residues.

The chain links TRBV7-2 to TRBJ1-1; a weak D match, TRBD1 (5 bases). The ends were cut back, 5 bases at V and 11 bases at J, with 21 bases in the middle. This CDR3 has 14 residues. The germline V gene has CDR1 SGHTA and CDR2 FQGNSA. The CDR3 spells CASSPPGLFNVAFF. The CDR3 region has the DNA TGTGCCAGCAGCCCACCGGGACTGTTTAATGTGGCTTTCTTT.